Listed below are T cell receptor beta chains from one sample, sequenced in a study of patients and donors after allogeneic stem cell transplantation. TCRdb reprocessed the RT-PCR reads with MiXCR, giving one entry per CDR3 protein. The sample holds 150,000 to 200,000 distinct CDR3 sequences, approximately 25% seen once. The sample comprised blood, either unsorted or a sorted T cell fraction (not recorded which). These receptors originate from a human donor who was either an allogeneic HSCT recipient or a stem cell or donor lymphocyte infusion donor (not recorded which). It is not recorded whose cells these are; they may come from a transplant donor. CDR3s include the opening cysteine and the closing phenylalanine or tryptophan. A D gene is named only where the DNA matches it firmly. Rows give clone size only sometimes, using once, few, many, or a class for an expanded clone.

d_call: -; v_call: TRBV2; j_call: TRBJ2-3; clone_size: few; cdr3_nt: TGTGCCAGCAGCGAGAGTCCCATTTTGAGTGATACGCAGTATTTT; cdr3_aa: CASSESPILSDTQYF
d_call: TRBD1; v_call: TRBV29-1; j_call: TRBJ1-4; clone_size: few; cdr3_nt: TGCAGCGTTACTCCGGGACAGGGGAATGAAAAACTGTTTTTT; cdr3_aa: CSVTPGQGNEKLFF
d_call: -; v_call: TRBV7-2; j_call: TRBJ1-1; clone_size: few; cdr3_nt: TGTGCCAGCAGCTTAGACCCCGTACGGAACACTGAAGCTTTCTTT; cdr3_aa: CASSLDPVRNTEAFF
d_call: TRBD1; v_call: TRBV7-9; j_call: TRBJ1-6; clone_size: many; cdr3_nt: TGTGCCAGCAGCTTGATGTGGGGACAGCAAACCTCCTATAATTCACCCCTCCACTTT; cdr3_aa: CASSLMWGQQTSYNSPLHF
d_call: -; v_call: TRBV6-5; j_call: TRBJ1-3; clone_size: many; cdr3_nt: TGTGCCAGCACCCCACTCGTTGGGGGAAACACCATATATTTT; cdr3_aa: CASTPLVGGNTIYF
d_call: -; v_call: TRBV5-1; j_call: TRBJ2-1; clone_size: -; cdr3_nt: TGCGCCAGCAGCTTGGCGGCTAATGAGCAGTTCTTC; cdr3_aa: CASSLAANEQFF
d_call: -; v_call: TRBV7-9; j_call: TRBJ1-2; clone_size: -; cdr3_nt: TGTGCCAGCAGCTTAGGAGACAGAATCGATGGCTACACCTTC; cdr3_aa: CASSLGDRIDGYTF
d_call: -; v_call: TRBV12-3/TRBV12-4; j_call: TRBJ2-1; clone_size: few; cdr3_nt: TGTGCCAGCAGTTTTAGAGGGAGGCTCTCCTACAATGAGCAGTTCTTC; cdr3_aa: CASSFRGRLSYNEQFF
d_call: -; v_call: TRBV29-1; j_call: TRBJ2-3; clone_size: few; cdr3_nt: TGCAGCGTTTCGGGGCGGGACGGCACAGATACGCAGTATTTT; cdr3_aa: CSVSGRDGTDTQYF
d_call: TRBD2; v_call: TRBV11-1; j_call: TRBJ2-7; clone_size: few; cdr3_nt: TGTGCCAGCAGCTTTACGACCGGCGGGAGAGCGACCTACGAGCAGTACTTC; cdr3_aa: CASSFTTGGRATYEQYF
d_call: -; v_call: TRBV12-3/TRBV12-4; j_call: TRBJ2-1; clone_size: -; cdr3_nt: TGTGCCAGCAGGCCCTCGGGGATATATGAGCAGTTCTTC; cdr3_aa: CASRPSGIYEQFF
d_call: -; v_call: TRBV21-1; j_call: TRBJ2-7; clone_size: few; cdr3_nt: TGTGCCAGCAGCCTCTGGACAGGGATGAATCACTACGAGCAGTACTTC; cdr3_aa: CASSLWTGMNHYEQYF
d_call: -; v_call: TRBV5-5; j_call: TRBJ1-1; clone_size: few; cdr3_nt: TGTGCCAGCAGCACCGTACAGGATTTGAACACTGAAGCTTTCTTT; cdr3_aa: CASSTVQDLNTEAFF
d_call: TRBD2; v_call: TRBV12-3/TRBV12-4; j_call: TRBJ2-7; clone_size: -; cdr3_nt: TGTGCCAGCATCCTAGCGGGTAGCTCCTACGAGCAGTACTTC; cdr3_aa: CASILAGSSYEQYF
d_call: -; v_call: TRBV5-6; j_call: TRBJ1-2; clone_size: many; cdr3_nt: TGTGCCAGCAGCTTGTGGGCCTATGGCTACACCTTC; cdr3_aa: CASSLWAYGYTF
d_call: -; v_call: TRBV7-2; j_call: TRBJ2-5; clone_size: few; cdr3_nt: TGTGCCAGCAGCACCCACAGAGACCGCCAACCTAGGGAGACCCAGTACTTC; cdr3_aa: CASSTHRDRQPRETQYF
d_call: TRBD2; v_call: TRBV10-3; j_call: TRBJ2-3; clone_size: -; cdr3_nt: TGTGCCATCAGTGCCCGGGGTAGCGGGGGCCTGGGAGATACGCAGTATTTT; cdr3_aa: CAISARGSGGLGDTQYF
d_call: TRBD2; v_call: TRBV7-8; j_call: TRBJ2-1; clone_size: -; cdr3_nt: TGTGCCAGCAGCTTAGGGTCGGGACTAGCGGATAATGAGCAGTTCTTC; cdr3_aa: CASSLGSGLADNEQFF
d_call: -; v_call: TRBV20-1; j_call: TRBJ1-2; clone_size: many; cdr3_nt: TGCAGTGCTAGAGAAGGGTGGGCTGACTATGGCTACACCTTC; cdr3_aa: CSAREGWADYGYTF
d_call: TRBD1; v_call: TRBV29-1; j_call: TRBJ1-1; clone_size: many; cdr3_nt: TGCAGCGTTGAATGGTTTGACAGGGCAAAGGCTTTCTTT; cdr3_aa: CSVEWFDRAKAFF
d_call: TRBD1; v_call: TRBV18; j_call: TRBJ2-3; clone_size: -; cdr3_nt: TGTGCCAGCTCGCCGACAGGGGGAGGCTCAGATACGCAGTATTTT; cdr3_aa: CASSPTGGGSDTQYF
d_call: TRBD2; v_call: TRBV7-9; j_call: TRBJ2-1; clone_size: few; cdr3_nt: TGTGCCAGCAGCCCTAGGCCTAGCGGGTCCAATGAGCAGTTCTTC; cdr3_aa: CASSPRPSGSNEQFF
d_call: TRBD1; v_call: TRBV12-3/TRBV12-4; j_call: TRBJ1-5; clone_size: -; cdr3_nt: TGTGCCAGCAGTGTGGACAGGAGCAATCAGCCCCAGCATTTT; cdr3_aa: CASSVDRSNQPQHF
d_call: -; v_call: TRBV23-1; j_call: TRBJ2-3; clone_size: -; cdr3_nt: TGCGCCAGCAGTCAGCGCCCCCTGGGGACGCAGTATTTT; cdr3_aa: CASSQRPLGTQYF
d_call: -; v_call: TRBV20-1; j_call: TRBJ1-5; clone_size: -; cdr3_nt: TGCAGTGCTTCATCAGGGTACGATCAGCCCCAGCATTTT; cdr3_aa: CSASSGYDQPQHF
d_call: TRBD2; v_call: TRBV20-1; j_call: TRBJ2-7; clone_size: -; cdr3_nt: TGCAGTGCTAGGGAGGGGACTAGTACCTACGAGCAGTACTTC; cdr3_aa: CSAREGTSTYEQYF
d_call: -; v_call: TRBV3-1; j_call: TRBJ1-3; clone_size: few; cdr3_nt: TGTGCCAGCAGCCAACCCCTCGGGAGGGGTGAAAACACCATATATTTT; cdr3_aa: CASSQPLGRGENTIYF
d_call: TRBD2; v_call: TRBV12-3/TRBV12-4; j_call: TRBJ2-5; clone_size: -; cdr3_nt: TGTGCCAGCAGTTTCCCTCTAGCGGGGGGAATGATCCAAGAGACCCAGTACTTC; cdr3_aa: CASSFPLAGGMIQETQYF
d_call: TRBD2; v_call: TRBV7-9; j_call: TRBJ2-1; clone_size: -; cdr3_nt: TGTGCCAGCAGCTTAGCGATAGCGGGAGGACCCTACAATGAGCAGTTCTTC; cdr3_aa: CASSLAIAGGPYNEQFF
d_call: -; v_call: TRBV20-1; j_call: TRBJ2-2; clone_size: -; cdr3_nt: TGCAGTGCTAGACCCTCCGGCGGGGAGCTGTTTTTT; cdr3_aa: CSARPSGGELFF
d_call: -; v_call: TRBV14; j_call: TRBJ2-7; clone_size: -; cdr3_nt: TGTGCCAGCAGCCCCGGGTATCACGAGCAGTACTTC; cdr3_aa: CASSPGYHEQYF
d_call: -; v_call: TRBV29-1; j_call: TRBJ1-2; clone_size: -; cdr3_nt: TGCAGCGTTGACCGACTTCCCTATGGCTACACCTTC; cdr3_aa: CSVDRLPYGYTF
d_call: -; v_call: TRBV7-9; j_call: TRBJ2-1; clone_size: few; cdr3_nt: TGTGCCAGCAGCGGGGACCGTTACAATGAGCAGTTCTTC; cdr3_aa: CASSGDRYNEQFF
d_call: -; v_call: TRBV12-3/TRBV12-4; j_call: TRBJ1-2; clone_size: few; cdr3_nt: TGTGCCAGCAGTTTTATGGGTCCCGGGGTGTATGGCTACACCTTC; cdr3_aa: CASSFMGPGVYGYTF
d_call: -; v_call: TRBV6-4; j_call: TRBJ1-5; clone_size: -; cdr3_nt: TGTGCCAGCAGTGACTCAGGACAGCTCAAACAGCCCCAGCATTTT; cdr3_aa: CASSDSGQLKQPQHF
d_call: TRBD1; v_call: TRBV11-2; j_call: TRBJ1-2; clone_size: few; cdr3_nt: TGTGCCAGCGGGGGCCTGACAGGGATTTTTTATGGCTACACCTTC; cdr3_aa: CASGGLTGIFYGYTF
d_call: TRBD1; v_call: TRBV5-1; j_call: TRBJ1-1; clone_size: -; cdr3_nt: TGCGCCAGCAGCTATAGGACAGGGGAGGTCGGTGAAGCTTTCTTT; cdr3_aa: CASSYRTGEVGEAFF
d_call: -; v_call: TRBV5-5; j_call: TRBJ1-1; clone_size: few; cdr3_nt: TGTGCCAGCAGCCCCCACAGTCTGAACACTGAAGCTTTCTTT; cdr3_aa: CASSPHSLNTEAFF
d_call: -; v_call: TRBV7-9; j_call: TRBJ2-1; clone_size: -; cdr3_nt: TGTGCCAGCAGCTTAAGGGCAGGCACCTACAATGAGCAGTTCTTC; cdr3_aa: CASSLRAGTYNEQFF
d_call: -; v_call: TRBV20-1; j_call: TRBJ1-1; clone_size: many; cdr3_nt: TGCAGTGCTACCTCCCGAGCGGGGGGCACTGAAGCTTTCTTT; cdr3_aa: CSATSRAGGTEAFF
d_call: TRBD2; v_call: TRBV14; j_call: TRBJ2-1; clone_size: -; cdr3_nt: TGTGCCAGCAGCCAAAGGGCAGCGGGGGGGCCCAATGAGCAGTTCTTC; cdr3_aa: CASSQRAAGGPNEQFF
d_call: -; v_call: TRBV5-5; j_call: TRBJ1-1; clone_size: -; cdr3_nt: TGTGCCAGCAGCTCCACTCCCCAGGGCACGAACACTGAAGCTTTCTTT; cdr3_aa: CASSSTPQGTNTEAFF
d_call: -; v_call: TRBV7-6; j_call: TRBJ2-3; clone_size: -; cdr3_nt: TGTGCCAGCAGCTTAGTAGTTAGGTCTGCCTCCACAGATACGCAGTATTTT; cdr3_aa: CASSLVVRSASTDTQYF
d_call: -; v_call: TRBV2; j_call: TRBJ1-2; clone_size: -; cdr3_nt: TGTGCCAGCACCGATTATGGCTACACCTTC; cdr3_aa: CASTDYGYTF
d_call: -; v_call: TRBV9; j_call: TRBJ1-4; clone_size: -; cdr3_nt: TGTGCCAGCAGCGTAAGGAAACGGGATGAAAAACTGTTTTTT; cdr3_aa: CASSVRKRDEKLFF
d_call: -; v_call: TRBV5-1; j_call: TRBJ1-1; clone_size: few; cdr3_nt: TGCGCCAGCAGCTTCAGGGAGACTGAAGCTTTCTTT; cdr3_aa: CASSFRETEAFF
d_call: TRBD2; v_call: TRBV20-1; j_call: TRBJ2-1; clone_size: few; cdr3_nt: TGCAGTGCTAGAGACGGGACTAGCGGGGGAAGTTACAATGAGCAGTTCTTC; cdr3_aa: CSARDGTSGGSYNEQFF
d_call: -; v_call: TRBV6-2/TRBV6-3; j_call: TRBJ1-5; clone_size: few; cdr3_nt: TGTGCCAGCAGTTACGACCGGGACCGGGAGCCCCAGCATTTT; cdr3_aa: CASSYDRDREPQHF
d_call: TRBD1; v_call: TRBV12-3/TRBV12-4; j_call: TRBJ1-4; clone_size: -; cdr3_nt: TGTGCCAGCAGTTCCCCTGACAGGGGTTATGAAAAACTGTTTTTT; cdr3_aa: CASSSPDRGYEKLFF
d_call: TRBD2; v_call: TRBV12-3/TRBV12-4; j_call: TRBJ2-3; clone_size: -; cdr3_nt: TGTGCCAGCACCATCGGGGGACTATTCACAGATACGCAGTATTTT; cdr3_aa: CASTIGGLFTDTQYF
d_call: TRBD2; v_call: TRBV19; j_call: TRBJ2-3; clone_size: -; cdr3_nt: TGTGCCAGTAGTATCAAAGCGGGAGTGACAGATACGCAGTATTTT; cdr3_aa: CASSIKAGVTDTQYF
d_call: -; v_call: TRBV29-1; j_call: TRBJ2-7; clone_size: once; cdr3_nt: TGCAGCGTTGTGACAGCCGCGGCCTACGAGCAGTACTTC; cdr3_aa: CSVVTAAAYEQYF
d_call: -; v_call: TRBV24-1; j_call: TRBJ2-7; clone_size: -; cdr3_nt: TGTGCCACCAGTGATTCTGACAGGAAAGATTACGAGCAGTACTTC; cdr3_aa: CATSDSDRKDYEQYF
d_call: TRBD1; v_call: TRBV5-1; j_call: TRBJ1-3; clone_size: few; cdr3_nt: TGCGCCAGCAGTTTTGACAGGGGCGATGGAAACACCATATATTTT; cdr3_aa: CASSFDRGDGNTIYF
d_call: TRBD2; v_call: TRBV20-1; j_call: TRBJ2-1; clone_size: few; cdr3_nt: TGCAGTGCAAGACTAGCGGCACTCTACAATGAGCAGTTCTTC; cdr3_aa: CSARLAALYNEQFF
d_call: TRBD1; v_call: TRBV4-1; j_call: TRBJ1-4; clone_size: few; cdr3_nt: TGCGCCAGCAGCCAAGTTAGGGGGCGGGATAATGAAAAACTGTTTTTT; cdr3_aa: CASSQVRGRDNEKLFF
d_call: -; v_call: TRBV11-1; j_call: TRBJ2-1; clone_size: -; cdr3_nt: TGTGCCAGCACGTCCTTTACGGGGGAGATGAATGAGCAGTTCTTC; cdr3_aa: CASTSFTGEMNEQFF